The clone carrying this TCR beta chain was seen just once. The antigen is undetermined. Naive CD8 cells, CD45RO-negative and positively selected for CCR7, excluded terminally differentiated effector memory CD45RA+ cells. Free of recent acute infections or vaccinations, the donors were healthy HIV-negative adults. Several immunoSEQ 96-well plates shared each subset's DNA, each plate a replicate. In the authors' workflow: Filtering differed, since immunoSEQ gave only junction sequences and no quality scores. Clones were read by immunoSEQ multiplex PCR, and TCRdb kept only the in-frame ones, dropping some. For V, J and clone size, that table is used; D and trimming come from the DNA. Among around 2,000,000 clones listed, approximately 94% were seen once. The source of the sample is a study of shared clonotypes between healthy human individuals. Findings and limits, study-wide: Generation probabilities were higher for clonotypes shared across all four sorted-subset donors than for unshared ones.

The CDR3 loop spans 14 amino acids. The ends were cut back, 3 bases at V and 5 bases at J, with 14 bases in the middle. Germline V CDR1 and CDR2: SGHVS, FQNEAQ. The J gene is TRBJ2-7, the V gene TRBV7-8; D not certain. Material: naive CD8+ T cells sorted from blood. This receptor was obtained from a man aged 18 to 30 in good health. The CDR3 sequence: CASSFTGRTDEQYF. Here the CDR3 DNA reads TGTGCCAGCAGCTTTACTGGTCGCACGGACGAGCAGTACTTC.